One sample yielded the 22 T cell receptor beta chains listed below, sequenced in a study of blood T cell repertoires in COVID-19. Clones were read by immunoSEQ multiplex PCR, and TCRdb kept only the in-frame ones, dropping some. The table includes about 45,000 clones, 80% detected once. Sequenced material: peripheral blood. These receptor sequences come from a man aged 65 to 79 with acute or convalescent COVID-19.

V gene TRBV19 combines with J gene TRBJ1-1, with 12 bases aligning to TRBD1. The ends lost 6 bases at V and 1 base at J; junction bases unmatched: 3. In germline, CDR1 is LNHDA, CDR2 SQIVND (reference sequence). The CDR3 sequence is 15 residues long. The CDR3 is CASRGQGAKNTEAFF. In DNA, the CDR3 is TGTGCCAGTAGGGGACAGGGGGCGAAGAACACTGAAGCTTTCTTT.

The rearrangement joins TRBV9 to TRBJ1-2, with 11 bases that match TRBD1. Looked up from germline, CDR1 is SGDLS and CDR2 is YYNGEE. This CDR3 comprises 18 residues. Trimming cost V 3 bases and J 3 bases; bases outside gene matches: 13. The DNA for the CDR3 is TGTGCCAGCAGCGCCGGACAGGGGGCGTCTTCCCATCACTATGGCTACACCTTC. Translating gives CASSAGQGASSHHYGYTF.

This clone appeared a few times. The CDR3 protein is CASSQELAGGQETQYF. Here the CDR3 DNA reads TGCGCCAGCAGCCAAGAACTAGCGGGGGGGCAAGAGACCCAGTACTTC. This rearrangement joins TRBV4-3 to TRBJ2-5; 13 bases agree with TRBD2. Germline CDR1 is LGHNA and CDR2 is YSLEER. This CDR3 comprises 16 residues. V shed 0 bases and J 2 bases; nucleotides not matched to a gene: 0.

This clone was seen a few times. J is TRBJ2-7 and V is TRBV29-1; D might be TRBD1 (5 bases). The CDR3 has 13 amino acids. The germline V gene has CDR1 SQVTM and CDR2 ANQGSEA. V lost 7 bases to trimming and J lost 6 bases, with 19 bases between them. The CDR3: CSASRARGTEQYF. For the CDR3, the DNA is TGCAGCGCGTCCAGGGCACGCGGAACCGAGCAGTACTTC.

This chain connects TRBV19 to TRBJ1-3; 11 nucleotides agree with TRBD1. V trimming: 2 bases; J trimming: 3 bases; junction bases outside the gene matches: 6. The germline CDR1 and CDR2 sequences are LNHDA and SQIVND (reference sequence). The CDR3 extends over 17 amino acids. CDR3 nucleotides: TGTGCCAGTAGTATACGCCCGGACAGGGGGCATGGAAACACCATATATTTT. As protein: CASSIRPDRGHGNTIYF.

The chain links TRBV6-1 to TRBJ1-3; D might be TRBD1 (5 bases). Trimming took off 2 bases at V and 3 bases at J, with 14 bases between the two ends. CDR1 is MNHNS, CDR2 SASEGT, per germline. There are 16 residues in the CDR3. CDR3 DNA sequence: TGTGCCAGCAGTGAATGGGCGGGGGTCGGTGGAAACACCATATATTTT. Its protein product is CASSEWAGVGGNTIYF.

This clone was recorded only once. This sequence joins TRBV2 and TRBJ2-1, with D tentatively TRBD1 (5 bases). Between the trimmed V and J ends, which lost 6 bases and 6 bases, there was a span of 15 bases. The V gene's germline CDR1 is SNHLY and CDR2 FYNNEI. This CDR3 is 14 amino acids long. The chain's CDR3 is CASSYQGRSNEQFF. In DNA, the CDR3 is TGTGCCAGCAGCTATCAGGGAAGGAGCAATGAGCAGTTCTTC.

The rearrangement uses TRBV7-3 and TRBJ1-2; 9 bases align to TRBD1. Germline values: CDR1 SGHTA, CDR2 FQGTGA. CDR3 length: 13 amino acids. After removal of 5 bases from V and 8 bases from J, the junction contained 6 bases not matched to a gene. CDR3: CASSPRTGEGYTF. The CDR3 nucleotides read TGTGCCAGCAGCCCGAGGACAGGGGAAGGCTACACCTTC.

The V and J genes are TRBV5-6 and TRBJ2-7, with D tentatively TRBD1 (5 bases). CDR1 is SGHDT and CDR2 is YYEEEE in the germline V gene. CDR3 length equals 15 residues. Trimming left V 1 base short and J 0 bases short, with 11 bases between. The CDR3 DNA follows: TGTGCCAGCAGCTTGTCAGGGTTGAGCTCCTACGAGCAGTACTTC. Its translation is CASSLSGLSSYEQYF.

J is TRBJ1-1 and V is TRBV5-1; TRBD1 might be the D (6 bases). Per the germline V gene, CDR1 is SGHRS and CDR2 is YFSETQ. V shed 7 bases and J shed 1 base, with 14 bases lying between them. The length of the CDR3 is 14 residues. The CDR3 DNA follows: TGCGCCAGCGCCACTCAGGGACAGAACACTGAAGCTTTCTTT. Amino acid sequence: CASATQGQNTEAFF.

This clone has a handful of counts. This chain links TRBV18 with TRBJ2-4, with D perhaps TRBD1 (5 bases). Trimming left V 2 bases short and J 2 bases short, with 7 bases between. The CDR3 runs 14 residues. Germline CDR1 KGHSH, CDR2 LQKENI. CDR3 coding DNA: TGTGCCAGCTCACCAGGGGCTACCAAAAACATTCAGTACTTC. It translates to CASSPGATKNIQYF.

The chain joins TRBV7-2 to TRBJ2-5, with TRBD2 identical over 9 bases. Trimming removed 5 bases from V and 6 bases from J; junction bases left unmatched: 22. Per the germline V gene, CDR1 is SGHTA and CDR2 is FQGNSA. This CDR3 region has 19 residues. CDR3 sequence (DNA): TGTGCCAGCAGCCCCGGGAGGTACGGCGGGGGGGACGTTCCCAAGACCCAGTACTTC. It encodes CASSPGRYGGGDVPKTQYF.

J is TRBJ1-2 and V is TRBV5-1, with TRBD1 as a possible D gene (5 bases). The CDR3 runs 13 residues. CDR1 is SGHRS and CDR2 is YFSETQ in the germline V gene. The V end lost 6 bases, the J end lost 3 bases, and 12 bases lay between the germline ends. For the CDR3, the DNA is TGCGCCAGCAAAGTAGGCAGGGACTATGGCTACACCTTC. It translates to CASKVGRDYGYTF.

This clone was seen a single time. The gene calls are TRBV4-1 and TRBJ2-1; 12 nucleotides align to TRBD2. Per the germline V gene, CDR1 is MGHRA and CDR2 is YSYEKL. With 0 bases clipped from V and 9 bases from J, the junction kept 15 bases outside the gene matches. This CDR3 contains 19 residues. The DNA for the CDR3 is TGCGCCAGCAGCCAAGATCTATTTGGGCTAGCGGGGGGGAAGGCTGAGCAGTTCTTC. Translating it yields CASSQDLFGLAGGKAEQFF.

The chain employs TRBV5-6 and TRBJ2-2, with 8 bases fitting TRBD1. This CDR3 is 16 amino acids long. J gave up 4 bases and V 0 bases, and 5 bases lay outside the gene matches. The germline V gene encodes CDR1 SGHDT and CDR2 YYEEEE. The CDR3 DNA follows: TGTGCCAGCAGCTTGGGAGCAGGGGGCCTCACCGGGGAGCTGTTTTTT. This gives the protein CASSLGAGGLTGELFF.

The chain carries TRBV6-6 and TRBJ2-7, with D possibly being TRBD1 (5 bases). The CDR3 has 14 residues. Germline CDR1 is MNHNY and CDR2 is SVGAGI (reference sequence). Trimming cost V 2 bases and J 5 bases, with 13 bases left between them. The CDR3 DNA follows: TGTGCCAGCAGTTACGGTAGGGGATCAGACGAGCAGTACTTC. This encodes CASSYGRGSDEQYF.

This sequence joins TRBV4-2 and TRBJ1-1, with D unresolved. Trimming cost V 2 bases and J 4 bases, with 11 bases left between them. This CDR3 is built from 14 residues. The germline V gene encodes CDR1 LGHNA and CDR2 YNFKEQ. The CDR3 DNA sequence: TGTGCCAGCAGCCAACTGGACTCGGGCACTGAAGCTTTCTTT. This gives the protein CASSQLDSGTEAFF.

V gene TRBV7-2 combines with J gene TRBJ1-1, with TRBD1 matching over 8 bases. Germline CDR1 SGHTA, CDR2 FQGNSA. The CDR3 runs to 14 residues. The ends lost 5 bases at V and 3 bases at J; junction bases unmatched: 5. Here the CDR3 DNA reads TGTGCCAGCAGCCGGGGACAGGAGGACACTGAAGCTTTCTTT. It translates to CASSRGQEDTEAFF.

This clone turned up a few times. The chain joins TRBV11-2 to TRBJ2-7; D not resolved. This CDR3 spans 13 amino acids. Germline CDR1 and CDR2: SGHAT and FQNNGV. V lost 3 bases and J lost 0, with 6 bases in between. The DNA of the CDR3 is TGTGCCAGCAGCTTGAGAAACTCCTACGAGCAGTACTTC. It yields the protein CASSLRNSYEQYF.

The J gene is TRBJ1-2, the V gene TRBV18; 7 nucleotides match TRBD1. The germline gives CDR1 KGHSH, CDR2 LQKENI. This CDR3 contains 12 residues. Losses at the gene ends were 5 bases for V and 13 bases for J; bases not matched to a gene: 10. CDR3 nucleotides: TGTGCCAGCTCATCCAGACAGGGTCGATTCACCTTC. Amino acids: CASSSRQGRFTF.

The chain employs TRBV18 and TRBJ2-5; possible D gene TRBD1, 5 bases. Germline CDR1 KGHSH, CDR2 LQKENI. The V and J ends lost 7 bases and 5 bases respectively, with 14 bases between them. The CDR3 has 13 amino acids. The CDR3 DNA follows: TGTGCCAGCTACAGGCCGGGTCTGGAGACCCAGTACTTC. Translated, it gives CASYRPGLETQYF.

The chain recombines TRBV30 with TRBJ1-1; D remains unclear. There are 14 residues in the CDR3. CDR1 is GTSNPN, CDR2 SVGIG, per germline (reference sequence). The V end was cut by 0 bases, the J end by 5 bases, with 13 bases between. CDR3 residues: CAWSVSRGVTEAFF. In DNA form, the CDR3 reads TGTGCCTGGAGTGTATCACGCGGGGTGACTGAAGCTTTCTTT.